A single sample gave rise to the 20 T cell receptor beta chains below, sequenced in a study of blood T cells in healthy people across ages. With a J-beta primer mix and a sample-barcoded 5' primer, a second PCR ran about 6 to 11 cycles. TCRdb passed the 5' RACE reads through MiXCR, listing each CDR3 protein once. The sample records roughly 550,000 distinct CDR3 sequences, approximately 25% being singletons. These records were also assigned to another study, of T cells of mothers and their children.

The specimen sequenced was blood. The receptors originated from a boy aged 5-17 years in good health.

This clonotype showed up just a few times. V gene TRBV14 combines with J gene TRBJ2-7, with 7 bases matching TRBD1. The V segment lost 3 bases and the J segment 0 bases; nucleotides outside the gene matches: 8. This CDR3 region has 16 residues. Per the germline V gene, CDR1 is SGHDN and CDR2 is FVKESK. This CDR3 is CASSHRGRDSSYEQYF. The CDR3 DNA follows: TGTGCCAGCAGCCATAGGGGCCGGGACAGCTCCTACGAGCAGTACTTC.

The V call is TRBV20-1, the J call TRBJ2-5, with TRBD1 as a possible D gene (5 bases). Judging by the DNA end, TRBJ2-7 fits better; the J call may be wrong. There are 14 residues in the CDR3. Germline assignment: CDR1 DFQATT and CDR2 SNEGSKA (reference sequence). The DNA of the CDR3 is TGCAGTGCTGTTATGGGGCAGTCCGCCTACGAGCAGTACTTC. Its protein product is CSAVMGQSAYEQYF.

This clonotype appeared a few times. This chain links TRBV11-2 with TRBJ2-4; possible D gene TRBD2, 6 bases. The CDR3 is made up of 17 amino acids. V was cut by 1 base and J by 0 bases, with 13 bases left in between. The germline gives CDR1 SGHAT, CDR2 FQNNGV. The DNA for the CDR3 is TGTGCCAGCAGCTTAGTGGGTTGGGAGGTAGCCAAAAACATTCAGTACTTC. Protein product: CASSLVGWEVAKNIQYF.

This clonotype came up a few times. This chain uses TRBV6-5 with TRBJ2-7; 7 nucleotides agree with TRBD1. This CDR3 has 14 amino acids. V lost 2 bases, J lost 7 bases, and 8 bases stayed unmatched. Germline V gene data show CDR1 as MNHEY and CDR2 as SVGAGI. CDR3 in amino acids: CASSYAAGGTEQYF. The CDR3 DNA reads TGTGCCAGCAGTTACGCCGCAGGGGGTACGGAGCAGTACTTC.

This chain uses TRBV10-3 with TRBJ2-1; tentative D call: TRBD2 (5 bases). CDR3 length: 13 amino acids. Germline CDR1 reads ENHRY; CDR2 reads SYGVKD. V was trimmed by 8 bases and J by 7 bases, leaving 15 bases between them. The chain's CDR3 is CAIGDDGGNEQFF. CDR3 sequence (DNA): TGTGCCATCGGGGATGACGGCGGGAATGAGCAGTTCTTC.

The V gene is TRBV4-3, the J gene TRBJ2-1, with unresolved D. The J call may be mistaken, given a closer DNA end match to TRBJ2-5. This CDR3 has 15 amino acids. From germline, CDR1 is LGHNA and CDR2 YSLEER. This CDR3 reads CASSQGHSRQETQYF. The CDR3 DNA sequence: TGCGCCAGCAGCCAAGGACACTCCCGTCAGGAGACCCAGTACTTC.

This clonotype has a handful of counts. This sequence joins TRBV5-5 and TRBJ2-1, with 9 bases fitting TRBD1. There are 14 residues in the CDR3. J was trimmed by 5 bases and V by 3 bases; bases with no gene match: 3. The germline V gene encodes CDR1 SGHKS and CDR2 YYEKEE (reference sequence). CDR3 protein: CASSYGTGNNEQFF. The DNA of the CDR3 is TGTGCCAGCAGCTACGGGACAGGGAACAATGAGCAGTTCTTC.

This clonotype was counted only a few times. The chain couples TRBV3-1 to TRBJ2-5, with 10 bases fitting TRBD2. Per germline, CDR1 LGHDT and CDR2 YNNKEL (reference sequence). The length of the CDR3 is 17 residues. The junction had 6 bases not matched to a gene; V was cut back by 0 bases and J by 2 bases. CDR3 amino acids: CASSQESAGGFQETQYF. Written as DNA, the CDR3 is TGTGCCAGCAGCCAAGAATCAGCGGGAGGGTTTCAAGAGACCCAGTACTTC.

This clonotype was detected a few times. The CDR3: CASSLQWGITGELFF. Here the CDR3 DNA reads TGTGCCAGCAGCTTACAGTGGGGAATCACCGGGGAGCTGTTTTTT. The gene calls are TRBV7-9 and TRBJ2-2; D not certain. The V and J ends lost 2 bases and 4 bases respectively, with 11 bases between them. CDR1 and CDR2 from the germline V gene are SEHNR and FQNEAQ (reference sequence). This CDR3 is built from 15 residues.

A few counts support this clonotype. The rearrangement joins TRBV28 to TRBJ2-1, with 10 bases that match TRBD2. Germline V gives CDR1 MDHEN, CDR2 SYDVKM. V gave up 0 bases and J gave up 6 bases; unmatched junction bases: 5. This CDR3 has 16 amino acids. This CDR3 is CASSLWASGSSNEQFF. CDR3 sequence (DNA): TGTGCCAGCAGTTTATGGGCTAGCGGGAGTTCCAATGAGCAGTTCTTC. Variable domain in full (rest from reference TRBV28 and TRBJ2-1): DVKVTQSSRYLVKRTGEKVFLECVQDMDHENMFWYRQDPGLGLRLIYFSYDVKMKEKGDIPEGYSVSREKKERFSLILESASTNQTSMYLCASSLWASGSSNEQFFGPGTRLTVL.

The J gene is TRBJ1-2, the V gene TRBV20-1, with D maybe TRBD1 (6 bases). V was shortened by 3 bases and J by 6 bases, with 17 bases between the two germline ends. The germline V gene encodes CDR1 DFQATT and CDR2 SNEGSKA (reference sequence). The CDR3 sequence is 14 residues long. CDR3 DNA sequence: TGCAGTGCTAGCCGCGGGTGGGACACCCATGGCTACACCTTC. It yields the protein CSASRGWDTHGYTF.

This clonotype has only a few counts. The V gene is TRBV12-3 or TRBV12-4, the J gene TRBJ2-1; D is perhaps TRBD1 or TRBD2 (6 bases each). The CDR3 has 15 amino acids. V lost 5 bases to trimming and J lost 5 bases, with 16 bases between them. CDR3 coding DNA: TGTGCCAGCAGTCCTCTCCGGGGGCCCAACAATGAGCAGTTCTTC. Encoded protein: CASSPLRGPNNEQFF.

CDR3 DNA sequence: TGTGCCACCTCTAGGGTCCAAGAGACCCAGTACTTC. It encodes CATSRVQETQYF. The chain carries TRBV7-8 and TRBJ2-5; unclear D gene. Per the germline V gene, CDR1 is SGHVS and CDR2 is FQNEAQ. The CDR3 is 12 residues long. With 10 bases removed from V and 1 base from J, the gap between germline ends came to 10 bases. The full variable domain, with the rest looked up from reference TRBV7-8 and TRBJ2-5, is GAGVSQSPRYKVAKRGQDVALRCDPISGHVSLFWYQQALGQGPEFLTYFQNEAQLDKSGLPSDRFFAERPEGSVSTLKIQRTQQEDSAVYLCATSRVQETQYFGPGTRLLVL.

V usage is TRBV7-6 and J usage is TRBJ2-5, with 7 bases identical to TRBD2. The J call may not be correct, given that the DNA end is closer to TRBJ2-7. CDR1 is SGHVS and CDR2 is FNYEAQ in the germline V gene. CDR3 size: 14 residues. CDR3 residues: CASSTSGTNYEQYF. Here the CDR3 DNA reads TGTGCCAGCAGCACCTCCGGGACTAACTACGAGCAGTACTTC.

In DNA, the CDR3 is TGTGGCACTAGCGGGAGTGTCGAGCAGTTCTTC. This translates into CGTSGSVEQFF. J is TRBJ2-1 and V is TRBV6-1; 11 bases match TRBD2. The CDR3 covers 11 residues. Germline V gene data show CDR1 as MNHNS and CDR2 as SASEGT.

This clonotype occurred a few times. This chain links TRBV28 with TRBJ2-5; 13 bases match TRBD2. The V gene's germline CDR1 is MDHEN and CDR2 SYDVKM. The ends lost 5 bases at V and 5 bases at J; junction bases unmatched: 17. There are 19 residues in the CDR3. CDR3 sequence (DNA): TGTGCCAGCAGTCCCCTCCCCGGGGGACTAGCGGGAACTTTGGAGACCCAGTACTTC. Its translation: CASSPLPGGLAGTLETQYF.

This clonotype occurred a few times. The rearrangement links TRBV6-1 to TRBJ2-5; 9 bases map to TRBD1. The J call could be wrong; TRBJ2-7 is a better fit for the DNA end. The germline V gene has CDR1 MNHNS and CDR2 SASEGT. The CDR3 covers 15 residues. Here the CDR3 DNA reads TGTGCCAGCAGTGAAGCCGGGACAGGGTCCCACGAGCAGTACTTC. Amino acids: CASSEAGTGSHEQYF.

This clonotype was detected a few times. The V gene is TRBV20-1, the J gene TRBJ2-7; D tentatively fits TRBD1 or TRBD2 (5 bases each). V lost 5 bases and J lost 0, with 11 bases in between. The CDR3 runs to 13 residues. The germline CDR1 and CDR2 sequences are DFQATT and SNEGSKA (reference sequence). The CDR3 here is CSAGDRFSYEQYF. Written as DNA, the CDR3 is TGCAGTGCTGGGGACCGCTTCTCCTACGAGCAGTACTTC.

The chain employs TRBV28 and TRBJ1-3, with no clear D. The germline V gene has CDR1 MDHEN and CDR2 SYDVKM. Trimming stripped 3 bases from V and 4 bases from J, with 13 bases between. This CDR3 has 15 residues. As DNA, the CDR3 is TGTGCCAGCAGTTTTGTCGGCAGGTCGGGAAACACCATATATTTT. Translated, it gives CASSFVGRSGNTIYF.

The chain recombines TRBV20-1 with TRBJ2-2, with 8 bases aligning to TRBD2. Germline-derived CDR1 and CDR2 are DFQATT and SNEGSKA (reference sequence). This CDR3 spans 15 amino acids. V lost 6 bases and J lost 3; bases outside the gene matches: 9. In nucleotides, the CDR3 is TGCAGTGCCGAGGCCGGGGGGGCGGACACCGGGGAGCTGTTTTTT. Its translation: CSAEAGGADTGELFF.